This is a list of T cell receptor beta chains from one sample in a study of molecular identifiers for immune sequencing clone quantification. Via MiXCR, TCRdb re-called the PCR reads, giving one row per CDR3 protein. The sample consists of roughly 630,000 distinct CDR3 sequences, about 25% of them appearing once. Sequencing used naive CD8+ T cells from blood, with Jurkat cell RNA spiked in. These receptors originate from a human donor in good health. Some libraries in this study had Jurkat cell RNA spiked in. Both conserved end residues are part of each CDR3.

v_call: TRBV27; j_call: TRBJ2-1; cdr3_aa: CASSPTLAGVYNEQFF
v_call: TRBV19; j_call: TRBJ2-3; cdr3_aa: CASSTTSGSFTDTQYF
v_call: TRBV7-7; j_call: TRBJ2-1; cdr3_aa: CASSRFRAGEQFF
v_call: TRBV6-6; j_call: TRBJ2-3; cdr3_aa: CASRGWTSGSDTQYF
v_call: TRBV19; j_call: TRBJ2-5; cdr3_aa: CASGNSYQETQYF
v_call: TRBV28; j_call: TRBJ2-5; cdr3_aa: CASSLGASGREAQYF
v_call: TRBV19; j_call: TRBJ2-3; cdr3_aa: CASSIAGISTDTQYF
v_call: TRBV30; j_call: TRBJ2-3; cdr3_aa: CAWASTGTGGTDTQYF
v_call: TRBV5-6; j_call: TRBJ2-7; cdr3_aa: CASSLNNPEQYF
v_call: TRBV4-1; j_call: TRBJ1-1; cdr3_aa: CASSQTMNTEAFF
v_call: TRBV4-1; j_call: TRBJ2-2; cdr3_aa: CASSQTPIDSLFTGELFF
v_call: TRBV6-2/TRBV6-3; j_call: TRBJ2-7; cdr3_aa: CASSDRAAGYEQYF
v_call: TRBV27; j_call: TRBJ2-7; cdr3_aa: CASSLAGVAFEQYF
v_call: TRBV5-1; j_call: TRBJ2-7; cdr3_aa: CASSLAVGQGAAYEQYF
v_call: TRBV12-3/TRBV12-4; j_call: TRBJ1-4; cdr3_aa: CASSPGTGIEKLFF
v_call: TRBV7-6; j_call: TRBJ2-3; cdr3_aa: CASSLASGVGDTQYF
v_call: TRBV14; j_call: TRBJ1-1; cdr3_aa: CASSPGAGTEAFF
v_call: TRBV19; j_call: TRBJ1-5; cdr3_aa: CASSRSRRAGNQPQHF
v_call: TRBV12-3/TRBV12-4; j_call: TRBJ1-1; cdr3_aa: CASGPMATEAFF
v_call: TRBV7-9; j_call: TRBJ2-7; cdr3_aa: CASSNRVYEQYF
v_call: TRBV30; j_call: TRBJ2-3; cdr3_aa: CAWSDPRSTDTQYF
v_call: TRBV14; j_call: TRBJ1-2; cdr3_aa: CASSPTHRDRVYYGYTF
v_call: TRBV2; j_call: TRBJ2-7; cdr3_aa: CASSESPYEQYF
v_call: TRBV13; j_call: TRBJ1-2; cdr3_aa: CASSLIRTGDNYGYTF
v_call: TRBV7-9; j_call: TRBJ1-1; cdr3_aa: CASSLGGQGLFVEAFF
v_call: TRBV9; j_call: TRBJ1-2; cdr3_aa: CVSSNTGASYGYTF
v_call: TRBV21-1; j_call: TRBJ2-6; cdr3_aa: CASSTSRHSSGANVLTF
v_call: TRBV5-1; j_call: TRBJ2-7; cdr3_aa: CASSLEAGSRLEQYF
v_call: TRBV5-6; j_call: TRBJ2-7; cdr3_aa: CASSLGAYEQYF
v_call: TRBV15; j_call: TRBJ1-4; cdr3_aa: CATSSRDWINEKLFF
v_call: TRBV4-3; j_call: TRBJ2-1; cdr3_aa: CASRNWTGAYNEQFF
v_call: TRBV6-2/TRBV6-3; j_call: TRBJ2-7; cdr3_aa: CASRPLTGSYEQYF
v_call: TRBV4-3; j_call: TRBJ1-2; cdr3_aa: CASSQDLTVSYGYTF
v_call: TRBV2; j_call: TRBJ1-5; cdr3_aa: CASSGPNPREAAGQPQHF
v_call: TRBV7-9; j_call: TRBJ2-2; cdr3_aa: CASRLAGGENTGELFF
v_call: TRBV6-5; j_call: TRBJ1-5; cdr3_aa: CASTLRTGSQPQHF
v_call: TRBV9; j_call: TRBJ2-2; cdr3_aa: CASSAYAGADGELFF
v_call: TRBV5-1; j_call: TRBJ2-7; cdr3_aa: CASSPGQGLHEQYF
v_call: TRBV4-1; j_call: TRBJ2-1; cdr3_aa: CASSQDRDEQFF
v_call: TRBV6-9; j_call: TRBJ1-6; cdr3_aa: CASSYRSDLGSPLHF
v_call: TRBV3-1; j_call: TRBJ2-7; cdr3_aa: CASSQRLAATYEQYF
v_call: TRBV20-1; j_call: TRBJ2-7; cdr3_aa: CSARDKREVYEQYF
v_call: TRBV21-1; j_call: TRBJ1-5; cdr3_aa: CASSNMLRDRGQPQHF
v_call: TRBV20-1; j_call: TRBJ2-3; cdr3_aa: CSVPPGLAGASTDTQYF
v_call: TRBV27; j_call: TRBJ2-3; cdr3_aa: CASSLLGVEDTQYF
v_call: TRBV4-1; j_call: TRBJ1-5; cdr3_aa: CASSLQANQPQHF
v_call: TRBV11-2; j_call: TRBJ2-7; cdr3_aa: CASSLEVLGGQYF
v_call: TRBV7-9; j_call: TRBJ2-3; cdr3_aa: CASSPRLSPGAQYF
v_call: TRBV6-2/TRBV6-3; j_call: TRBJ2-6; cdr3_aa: CASSSTKSSGANVLTF
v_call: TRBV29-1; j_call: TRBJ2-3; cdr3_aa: CSVVAGNSGDTQYF
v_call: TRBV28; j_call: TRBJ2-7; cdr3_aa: CASSSRNKYEQYF
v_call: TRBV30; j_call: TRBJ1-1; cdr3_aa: CAWSVTREAFF
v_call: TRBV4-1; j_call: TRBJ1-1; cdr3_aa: CASSQVGHLNTEALF
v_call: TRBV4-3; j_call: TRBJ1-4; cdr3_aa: CASSQEGFGQINEKLFF
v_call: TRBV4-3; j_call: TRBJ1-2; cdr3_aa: CASSQDLIEGAGYGYTF
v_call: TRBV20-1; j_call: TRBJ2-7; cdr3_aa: CSARDRGRPTYEQYF
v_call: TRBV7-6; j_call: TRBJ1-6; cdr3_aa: CASSLSSTGSFYNSPLHF